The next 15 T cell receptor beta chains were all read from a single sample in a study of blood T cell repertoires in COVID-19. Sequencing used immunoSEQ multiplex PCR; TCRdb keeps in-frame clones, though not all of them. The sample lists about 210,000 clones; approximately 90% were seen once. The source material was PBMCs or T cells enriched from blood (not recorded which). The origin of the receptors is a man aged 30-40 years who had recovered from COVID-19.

The CDR3: CASSLGKGVLNEKLFF. In DNA, the CDR3 is TGTGCCAGCAGCTTAGGGAAAGGGGTGCTAAATGAAAAACTGTTTTTT. This rearrangement joins TRBV7-2 to TRBJ1-4, with D possibly being TRBD1 (5 bases). This CDR3 contains 16 residues. CDR1 is SGHTA and CDR2 is FQGNSA in the germline V gene. Trimming removed 1 base at V and 5 bases at J, with 14 bases between.

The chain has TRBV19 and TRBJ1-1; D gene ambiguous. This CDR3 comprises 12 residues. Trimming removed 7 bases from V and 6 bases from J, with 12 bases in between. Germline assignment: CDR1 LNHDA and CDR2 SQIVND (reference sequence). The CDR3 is CASTLGWAEAFF. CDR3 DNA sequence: TGTGCCAGTACCCTCGGGTGGGCTGAAGCTTTCTTT.

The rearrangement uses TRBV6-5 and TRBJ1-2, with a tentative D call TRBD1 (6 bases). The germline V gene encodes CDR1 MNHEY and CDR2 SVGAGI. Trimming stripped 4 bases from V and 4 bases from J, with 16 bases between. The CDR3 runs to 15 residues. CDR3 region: CASSSLEGGRYGYTF. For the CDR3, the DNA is TGTGCCAGCAGTTCCCTCGAAGGGGGTCGCTATGGCTACACCTTC.

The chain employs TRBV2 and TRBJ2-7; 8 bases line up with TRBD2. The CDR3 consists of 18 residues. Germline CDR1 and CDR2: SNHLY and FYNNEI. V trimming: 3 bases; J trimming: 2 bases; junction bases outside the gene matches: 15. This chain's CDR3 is CASSELGTSAFGTYEQYF. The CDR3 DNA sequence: TGTGCCAGCAGTGAGCTGGGGACTAGTGCTTTCGGAACCTACGAGCAGTACTTC.

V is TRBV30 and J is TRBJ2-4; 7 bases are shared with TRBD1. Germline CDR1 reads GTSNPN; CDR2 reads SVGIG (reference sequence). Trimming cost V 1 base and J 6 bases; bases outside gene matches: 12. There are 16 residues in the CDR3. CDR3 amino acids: CAWSGDRTTHSNIQYF. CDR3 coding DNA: TGTGCCTGGAGTGGGGACAGAACCACCCATTCAAACATTCAGTACTTC.

The CDR3 DNA reads as TGTGCCAGTAGTATTCAGGGGCCTGTCCCCCTCTATGGCTACACCTTC. Its protein product is CASSIQGPVPLYGYTF. The chain is built from TRBV19 and TRBJ1-2; weak D call: TRBD1 (6 bases). The CDR3 contains 16 residues. The V gene lost 3 bases and the J gene lost 4 bases, with 18 bases spanning the gap. CDR1 LNHDA and CDR2 SQIVND come from the germline V gene (reference sequence).

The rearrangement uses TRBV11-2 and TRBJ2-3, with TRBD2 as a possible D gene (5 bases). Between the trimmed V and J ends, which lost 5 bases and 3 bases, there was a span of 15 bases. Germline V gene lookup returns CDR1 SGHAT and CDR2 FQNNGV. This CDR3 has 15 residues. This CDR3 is CASSATRRETDTQYF. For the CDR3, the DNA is TGTGCCAGCAGCGCGACTCGAAGGGAGACAGATACGCAGTATTTT.

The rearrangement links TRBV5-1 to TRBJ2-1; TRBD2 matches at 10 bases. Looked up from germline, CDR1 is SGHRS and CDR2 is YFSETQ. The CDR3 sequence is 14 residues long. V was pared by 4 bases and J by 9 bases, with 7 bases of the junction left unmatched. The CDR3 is CASSRASGSGEQFF. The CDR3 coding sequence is TGCGCCAGCAGCAGGGCTAGCGGGAGCGGTGAGCAGTTCTTC.

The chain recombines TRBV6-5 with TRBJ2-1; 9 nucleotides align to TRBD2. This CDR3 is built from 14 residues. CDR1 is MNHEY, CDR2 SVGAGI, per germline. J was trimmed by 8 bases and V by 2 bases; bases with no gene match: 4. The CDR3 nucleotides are TGTGCCAGCAGTTACGAAACTAGCGGGTATGAGCAGTTCTTC. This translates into CASSYETSGYEQFF.

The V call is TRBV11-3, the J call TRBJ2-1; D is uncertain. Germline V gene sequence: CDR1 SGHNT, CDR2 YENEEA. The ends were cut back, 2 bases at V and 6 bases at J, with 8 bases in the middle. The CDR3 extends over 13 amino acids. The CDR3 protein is CASSLRGVNEQFF. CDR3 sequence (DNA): TGTGCCAGCAGCTTAAGAGGCGTCAATGAGCAGTTCTTC.

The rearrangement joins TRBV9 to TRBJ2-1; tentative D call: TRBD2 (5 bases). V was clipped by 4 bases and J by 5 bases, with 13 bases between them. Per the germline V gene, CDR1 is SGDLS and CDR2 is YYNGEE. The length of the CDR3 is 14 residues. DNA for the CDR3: TGTGCCAGCAGCTCGACTATGGGAGACAATGAGCAGTTCTTC. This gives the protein CASSSTMGDNEQFF. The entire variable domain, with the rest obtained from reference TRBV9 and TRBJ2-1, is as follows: DSGVTQTPKHLITATGQRVTLRCSPRSGDLSVYWYQQSLDQGLQFLIQYYNGEERAKGNILERFSAQQFPDLHSELNLSSLELGDSALYFCASSSTMGDNEQFFGPGTRLTVL.

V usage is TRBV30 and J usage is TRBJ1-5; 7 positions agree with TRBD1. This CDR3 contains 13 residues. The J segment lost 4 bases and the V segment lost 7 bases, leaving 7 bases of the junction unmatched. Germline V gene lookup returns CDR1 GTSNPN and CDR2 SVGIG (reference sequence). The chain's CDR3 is CAFTGTDNQPQHF. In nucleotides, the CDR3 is TGTGCCTTTACCGGGACAGATAATCAGCCCCAGCATTTT.

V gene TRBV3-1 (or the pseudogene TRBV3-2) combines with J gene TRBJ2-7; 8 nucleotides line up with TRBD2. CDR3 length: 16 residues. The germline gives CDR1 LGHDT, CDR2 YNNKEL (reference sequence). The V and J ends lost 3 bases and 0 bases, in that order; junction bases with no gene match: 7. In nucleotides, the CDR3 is TGTGCCAGCAGCCAGAGACTAGCGATAATCTCCTACGAGCAGTACTTC. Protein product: CASSQRLAIISYEQYF.

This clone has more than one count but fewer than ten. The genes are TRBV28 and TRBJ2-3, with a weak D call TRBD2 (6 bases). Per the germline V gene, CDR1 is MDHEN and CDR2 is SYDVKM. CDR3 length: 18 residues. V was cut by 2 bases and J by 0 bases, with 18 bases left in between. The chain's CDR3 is CASSLGRWGERSTDTQYF. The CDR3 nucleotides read TGTGCCAGCAGTTTAGGTCGTTGGGGGGAGAGGAGCACAGATACGCAGTATTTT.

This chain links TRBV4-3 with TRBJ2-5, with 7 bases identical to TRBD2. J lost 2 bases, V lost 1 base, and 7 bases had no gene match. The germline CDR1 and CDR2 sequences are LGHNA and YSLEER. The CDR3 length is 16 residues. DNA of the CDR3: TGCGCCAGCAGCCAAGTATGGGGAGGGCTGCAAGAGACCCAGTACTTC. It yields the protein CASSQVWGGLQETQYF.